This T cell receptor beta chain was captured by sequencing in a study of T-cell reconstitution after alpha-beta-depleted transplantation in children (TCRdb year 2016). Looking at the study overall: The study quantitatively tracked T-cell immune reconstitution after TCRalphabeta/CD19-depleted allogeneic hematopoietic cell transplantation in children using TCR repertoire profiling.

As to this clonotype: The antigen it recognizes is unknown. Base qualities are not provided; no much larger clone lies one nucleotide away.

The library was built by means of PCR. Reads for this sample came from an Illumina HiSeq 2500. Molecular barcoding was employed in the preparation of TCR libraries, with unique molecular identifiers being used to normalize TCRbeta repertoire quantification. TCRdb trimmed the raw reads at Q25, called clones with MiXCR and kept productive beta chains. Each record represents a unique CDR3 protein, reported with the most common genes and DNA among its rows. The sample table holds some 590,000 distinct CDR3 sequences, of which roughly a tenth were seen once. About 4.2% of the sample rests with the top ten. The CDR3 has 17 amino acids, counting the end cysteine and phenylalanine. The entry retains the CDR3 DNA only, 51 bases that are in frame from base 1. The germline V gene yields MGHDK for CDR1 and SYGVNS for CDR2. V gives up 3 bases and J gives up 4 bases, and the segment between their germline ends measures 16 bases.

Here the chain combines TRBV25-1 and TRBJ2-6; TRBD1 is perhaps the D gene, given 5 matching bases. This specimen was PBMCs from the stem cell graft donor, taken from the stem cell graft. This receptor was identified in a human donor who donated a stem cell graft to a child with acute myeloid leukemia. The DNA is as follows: TGTGCCAGCAGTGACCCATCTCAGGGTTCCGGGGCCAACGTCCTGACTTTC. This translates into CASSDPSQGSGANVLTF.